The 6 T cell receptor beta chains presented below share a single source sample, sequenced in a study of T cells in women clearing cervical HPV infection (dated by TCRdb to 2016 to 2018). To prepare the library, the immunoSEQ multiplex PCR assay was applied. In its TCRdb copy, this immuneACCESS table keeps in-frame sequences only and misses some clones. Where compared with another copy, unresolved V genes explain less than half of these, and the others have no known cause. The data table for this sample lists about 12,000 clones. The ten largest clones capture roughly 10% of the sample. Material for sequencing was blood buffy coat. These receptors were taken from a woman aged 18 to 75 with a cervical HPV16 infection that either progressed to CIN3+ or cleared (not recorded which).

CDR3 DNA (partial): TGTGCCAGCAGCTTAGTACAGGCCCCGAACACTGAA. Translation: CASSLVQAPNTE. The entire CDR3 sequence reads CASSLVQAPNTEAFF. The V gene is TRBV7-2, the J gene TRBJ1-1; D perhaps matches TRBD1 (5 bases). The sequence runs out 3 residues before the end of the CDR3; the remainder is reconstructed from the germline J gene. CDR1 and CDR2 (germline): SGHTA, FQGNSA. Deletions cut 1 base from V and 1 base from J, with 10 bases between. The CDR3 is 15 amino acids.

CDR3 DNA (partial): TGTGCCAGCAACGGGGGGCGAAGCACAGATACG. Its translation is CASNGGRSTDT. The full CDR3 is CASNGGRSTDTQYF. The V gene is TRBV2, the J gene TRBJ2-3; D possibly corresponds to TRBD2 (7 bases). The CDR3 end is not reached by the read, which stops 3 residues before it; the germline J gene fills it in. CDR3 length: 14 amino acids. The V gene's germline CDR1 is SNHLY and CDR2 FYNNEI. Trimming removed 7 bases at V and 0 bases at J, with 11 bases between.

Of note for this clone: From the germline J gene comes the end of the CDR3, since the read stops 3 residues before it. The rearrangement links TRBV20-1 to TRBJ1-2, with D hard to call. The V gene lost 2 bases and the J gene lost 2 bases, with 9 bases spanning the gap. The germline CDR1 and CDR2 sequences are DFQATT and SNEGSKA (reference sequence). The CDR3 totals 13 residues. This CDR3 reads CSARHDKNYGYTF. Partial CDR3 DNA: TGCAGTGCTAGACACGACAAGAACTATGGC.

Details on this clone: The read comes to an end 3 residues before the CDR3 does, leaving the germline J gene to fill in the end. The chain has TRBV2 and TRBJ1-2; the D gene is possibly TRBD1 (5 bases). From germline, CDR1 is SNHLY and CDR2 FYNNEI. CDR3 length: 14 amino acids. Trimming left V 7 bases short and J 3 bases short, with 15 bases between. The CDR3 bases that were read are TGTGCCAGCAAGAGACAGATTGGGTACTATGGC. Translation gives CASKRQIGYYG. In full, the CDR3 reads CASKRQIGYYGYTF.

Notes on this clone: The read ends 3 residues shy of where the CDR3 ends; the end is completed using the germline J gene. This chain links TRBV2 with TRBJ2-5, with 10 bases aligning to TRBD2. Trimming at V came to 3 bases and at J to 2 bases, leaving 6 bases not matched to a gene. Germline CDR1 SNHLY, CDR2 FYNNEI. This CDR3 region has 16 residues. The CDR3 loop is CASSERRTSGQETQYF. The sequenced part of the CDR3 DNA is TGTGCCAGCAGTGAGAGGAGGACTAGCGGTCAAGAGACC.

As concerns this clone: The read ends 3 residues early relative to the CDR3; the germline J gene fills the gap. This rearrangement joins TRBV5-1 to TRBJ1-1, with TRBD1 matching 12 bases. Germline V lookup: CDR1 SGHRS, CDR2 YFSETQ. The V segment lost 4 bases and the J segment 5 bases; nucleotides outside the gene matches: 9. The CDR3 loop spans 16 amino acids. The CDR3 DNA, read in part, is TGCGCCAGCAGCGGGTGGGGGACAGGGGGCACAACTGAA. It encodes CASSGWGTGGTTE. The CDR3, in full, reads CASSGWGTGGTTEAFF.